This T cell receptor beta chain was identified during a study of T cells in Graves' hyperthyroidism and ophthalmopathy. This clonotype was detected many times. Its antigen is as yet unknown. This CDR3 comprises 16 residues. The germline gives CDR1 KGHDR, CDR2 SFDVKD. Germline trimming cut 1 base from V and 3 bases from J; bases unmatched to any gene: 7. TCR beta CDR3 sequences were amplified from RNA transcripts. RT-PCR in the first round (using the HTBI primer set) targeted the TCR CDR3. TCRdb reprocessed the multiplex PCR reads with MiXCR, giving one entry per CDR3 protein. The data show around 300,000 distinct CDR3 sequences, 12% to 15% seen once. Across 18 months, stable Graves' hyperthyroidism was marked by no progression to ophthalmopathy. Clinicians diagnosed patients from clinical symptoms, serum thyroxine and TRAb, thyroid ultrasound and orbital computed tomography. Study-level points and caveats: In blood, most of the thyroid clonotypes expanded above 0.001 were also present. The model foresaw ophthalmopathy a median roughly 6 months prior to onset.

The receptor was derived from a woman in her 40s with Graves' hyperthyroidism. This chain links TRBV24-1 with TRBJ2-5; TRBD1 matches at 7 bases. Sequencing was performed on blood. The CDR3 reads CATSDFYPGTEETQYF. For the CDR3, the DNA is TGTGCCACCAGTGATTTTTATCCCGGGACAGAAGAGACCCAGTACTTC.